This T cell receptor beta chain is from a study of cytomegalovirus exposure and HLA in healthy donors. Across the whole study: An early data release held tens of millions of unique TCRs from HLA-typed donors.

The primer mix had 60 Vbeta and 13 Jbeta primers. Measured with immunoSEQ multiplex PCR; TCRdb has only the in-frame clones, and not every one. In total, the table holds about 46,000 clones. This CDR3 is 10 amino acids long. The V gene lost 6 bases and the J gene lost 4 bases, with 3 bases spanning the gap. Germline CDR1 is DFQATT and CDR2 is SNEGSKA (reference sequence). A note on this clone: Its specificity is not known.

Findings of the study overall: Most TCR beta V segments were productive about 87% or about 30% of the time in an earlier analysis. In vitro testing confirmed a few CMV-associated chains as specific for CMV antigens.

The TCR originated in a woman between 35 and 50 years old in good health and CMV-seronegative. The chain uses TRBV20-1 and TRBJ1-4; D not certain. Sequencing was carried out using PBMCs. The chain's CDR3 is CSAYNEKLFF. The CDR3 bases are TGCAGTGCCTATAATGAAAAACTGTTTTTT.